The rows below give T cell receptor beta chains drawn from one sample of a study of T cells in localized non-small cell lung cancer. The assay was immunoSEQ multiplex PCR, and TCRdb's table has in-frame clones only and misses some. The sample has about 35,000 clones; more than 85% are singletons. Sequencing used peripheral blood mononuclear cells, obtained before any cancer treatment. Receptors originate from a female donor older than 55 with stage II lung adenocarcinoma. CDR3s include the opening cysteine and the closing phenylalanine or tryptophan. The D gene is left open where the match is weak. The listing skips clone size in some rows; elsewhere it reads once, few, many or a size class.

-	-	TRBV5-1	TRBJ1-1	TGCGCCAGCAGCTTGGACAGGATGAACACTGAAGCTTTCTTT	CASSLDRMNTEAFF
-	-	TRBV7-9	TRBJ1-4	TGTGCCAGCAGCTCGAATCGGGGGGCAACTAATGAAAAACTGTTTTTT	CASSSNRGATNEKLFF
-	-	TRBV5-5	TRBJ2-1	TGTGCCAGCAGCCCTGGAGAGATAGCGGTCTACAATGAGCAGTTCTTC	CASSPGEIAVYNEQFF
few	TRBD2	TRBV2	TRBJ2-1	TGTGCCAGCAGTGCACAGACTAGCGGGAACAATGAGCAGTTCTTC	CASSAQTSGNNEQFF
-	-	TRBV5-4	TRBJ1-2	TGTGCCAGCAGCTTGTTCGGGAATTATGGCTACACCTTC	CASSLFGNYGYTF
once	-	TRBV6-5	TRBJ2-1	TGTGCCAGCAGTGCCCCCCTGGTGGATGAGCAGTTCTTC	CASSAPLVDEQFF
once	-	TRBV25-1	TRBJ1-4	TGTGCCAGCAGTCCTAGGGGGGGCGTTGGTTCAACTAATGAAAAACTGTTTTTT	CASSPRGGVGSTNEKLFF
-	TRBD1	TRBV30	TRBJ2-7	TGTGCCTGGAGTTGGTGGACAGGGGGCGCCGAGCAGTACTTC	CAWSWWTGGAEQYF
-	TRBD2	TRBV7-2	TRBJ2-7	TGTGCCAGCAGCTTAGGAGGGACTAGCGGGAAGGAGCAGTACTTC	CASSLGGTSGKEQYF
-	TRBD1	TRBV6-6	TRBJ1-4	TGTGCCAGCAGTCACCCTCCCAGGGGGAACGATGAAAAACTGTTTTTT	CASSHPPRGNDEKLFF
-	TRBD1	TRBV4-3	TRBJ1-3	TGCGCCAGCAGCCAAGATCGGACAGGGCCTTCTGGAAACACCATATATTTT	CASSQDRTGPSGNTIYF
-	-	TRBV9	TRBJ1-2	TGTGCCAGTTCTCACCCACGGACAGCGACTAACTATGGCTACACCTTC	CASSHPRTATNYGYTF
-	-	TRBV7-2	TRBJ2-5	TGTGCCAGCAGCTTACACAGCTTAGAGACCCAGTACTTC	CASSLHSLETQYF
-	-	TRBV2	TRBJ2-4	TGTGCCAGCAGTGGACAGGGAGGGCGAGCCAAAAACATTCAGTACTTC	CASSGQGGRAKNIQYF
-	TRBD1	TRBV27	TRBJ2-6	TGTGCCAGCAGTCCCTATTGGTCCGGGACAGGGGGCGTCCTGACTTTC	CASSPYWSGTGGVLTF
-	-	TRBV18	TRBJ2-1	TGTGCCAGCTCACCAATACAGGGTGGCTACAATGAGCAGTTCTTC	CASSPIQGGYNEQFF
once	-	TRBV2	TRBJ2-2	TGTGCCAGCAGTTACGAGTGGGGTTCGAACACCGGGGAGCTGTTTTTT	CASSYEWGSNTGELFF
-	-	TRBV5-8	TRBJ2-5	TGTGCCAGCAGCCCGGGACCCTCGGGGGTGGAGACCCAGTACTTC	CASSPGPSGVETQYF
-	-	TRBV7-7	TRBJ2-3	TGTGCCAGCAGCCCCTCCCGGGGGGCGAGCACAGATACGCAGTATTTT	CASSPSRGASTDTQYF
-	TRBD1	TRBV27	TRBJ1-5	TGTGCCAGCAAGGGACAGGAAAATCAGCCCCAGCATTTT	CASKGQENQPQHF
-	-	TRBV10-1	TRBJ2-3	TGCGCCAGCAGTGATCCTTCTACAGATACGCAGTATTTT	CASSDPSTDTQYF
-	-	TRBV7-2	TRBJ2-7	TGTGCCAGCAGCAACGGACAGCCGCCGCGGGAGCAGTACTTC	CASSNGQPPREQYF
-	-	TRBV5-1	TRBJ2-5	TGCGCCAGCAGCTCAAGCCCGGGCGAGACCCAGTACTTC	CASSSSPGETQYF
-	-	TRBV28	TRBJ2-4	TGTGCCAGCAGTCCACGAACAGGGTTGACGGGCATTCAGTACTTC	CASSPRTGLTGIQYF
-	TRBD2	TRBV6-6	TRBJ2-7	TGTGCCAGCAGGCCTCCCAGGCGGGAGATCTCCTACGAGCAGTACTTC	CASRPPRREISYEQYF
once	-	TRBV28	TRBJ2-7	TGTGCCAGCAGTCCCACCGGATCCTCCTACGAGCAGTACTTC	CASSPTGSSYEQYF
-	-	TRBV25-1	TRBJ2-1	TGTGCCAGCAGTGAATATGATGGGAGGATCTACAATGAGCAGTTCTTC	CASSEYDGRIYNEQFF
-	-	TRBV5-4	TRBJ2-5	TGTGCCAGCAGCGCAGTGGGCCACCAAGAGACCCAGTACTTC	CASSAVGHQETQYF
-	-	TRBV5-5	TRBJ1-2	TGTGCCAGCAGCTTGGAATACAGGGTACCCTATGGCTACACCTTC	CASSLEYRVPYGYTF
-	-	TRBV6-6	TRBJ2-1	TGTGCCAGCAGTTACGCTGGACAGTTAAAGCAGTTCTTC	CASSYAGQLKQFF
-	-	TRBV6-1	TRBJ2-2	TGTGCCAGCAGTGTTAGTCTGATGGGGGAGCTGTTTTTT	CASSVSLMGELFF
-	-	TRBV7-8	TRBJ1-1	TGTGCCAGCAGCTTAGTGGCGATGAACACTGAAGCTTTCTTT	CASSLVAMNTEAFF
-	-	TRBV19	TRBJ1-1	TGTGCCAGTAGTATGCAGGGCACGAACACTGAAGCTTTCTTT	CASSMQGTNTEAFF
-	-	TRBV5-1	TRBJ1-1	TGCGCCAGCAGCTTGGGGACACGGGGAGAAGCTTTCTTT	CASSLGTRGEAFF
-	-	TRBV9	TRBJ1-5	TGTGCCAGCAGCGTAGCAGGGCATCAGCCCCAGCATTTT	CASSVAGHQPQHF
-	TRBD1	TRBV28	TRBJ1-2	TGTGCCAGCAGTCCCGGACAGGGAGTGGGTGGCTACACCTTC	CASSPGQGVGGYTF
-	-	TRBV5-1	TRBJ1-1	TGCGCCAGCAGCCCGGGGGATGTCGGTGAAGCTTTCTTT	CASSPGDVGEAFF
-	-	TRBV2	TRBJ1-2	TGTGCGGAGGGGGATGGCTACACCTTC	CAEGDGYTF
-	TRBD1	TRBV28	TRBJ1-2	TGTGCCAGCAGTTTGACAGGGCTCTATGGCTACACCTTC	CASSLTGLYGYTF
-	-	TRBV6-1	TRBJ1-2	TGTGCCAGCAGTGAAAGGGACCTTCTCTATGGCTACACCTTC	CASSERDLLYGYTF
-	TRBD2	TRBV19	TRBJ2-1	TGTGCCAGTAGTAAGGGAGAACTAGCGGGAGCTGGTGAGCAGTTCTTC	CASSKGELAGAGEQFF
-	TRBD2	TRBV6-4	TRBJ2-3	TGTGCCAGCAGTCAGACGACTAGCGGGGAGTCCACGCAGTATTTT	CASSQTTSGESTQYF
once	-	TRBV5-1	TRBJ2-7	TGCGCCAGCAGCTTGCTTCACAGGGTTTCCTACGAGCAGTACTTC	CASSLLHRVSYEQYF
-	-	TRBV27	TRBJ1-1	TGTGCCAGCAGTTTTCAATACTACACTGAAGCTTTCTTT	CASSFQYYTEAFF
-	TRBD1	TRBV14	TRBJ2-7	TGTGCCAGCAGCCACGACAGGGTCAATTCCTACGAGCAGTACTTC	CASSHDRVNSYEQYF
-	TRBD1	TRBV6-5	TRBJ1-2	TGTGCCAGCAGTCGGGACAGCTTTAACTATGGCTACACCTTC	CASSRDSFNYGYTF
-	-	TRBV7-3	TRBJ1-4	TGTGCCAGCAGCTTAAAAGGGGCAGCTAATGAAAAACTGTTTTTT	CASSLKGAANEKLFF
few	TRBD1	TRBV10-2	TRBJ2-7	TGCGCCAGCAGTGTGGGGGTGGCAGGGGGCTACGAGCAGTACTTC	CASSVGVAGGYEQYF
-	-	TRBV12-5	TRBJ2-3	TGTGCTAGTGGTTTGGGTATATCCCTAAAGAATACGCAGTATTTT	CASGLGISLKNTQYF